This T cell receptor (beta chain) was recorded in a study of blood T cell repertoires in COVID-19. Whole-study context: Spain, Italy and the United States supplied samples that represented acute and convalescent COVID-19. PBMCs, B-cell-depleted T cells, or T cells were the source of the cDNA or gDNA that made up the material.

The V gene lost 5 bases and the J gene lost 6 bases, with 9 bases spanning the gap. Germline loops: CDR1 KGHDR, CDR2 SFDVKD. The CDR3 totals 12 residues. Source study methods: Amplified reference gene primers provided the basis for estimating nucleated cell counts. Sequencing was performed with immunoSEQ multiplex PCR; in TCRdb, only in-frame clones are kept and a portion is missing. V, J and clone size are those of that table, while D and trimming were read from the DNA. The sample includes fewer than 250,000 clones, around 80% of them seen just once. The specimen was peripheral blood. The origin of this receptor is a man aged 25-40 years with active or convalescent COVID-19. V usage is TRBV24-1 and J usage is TRBJ1-2; D might be TRBD1 (6 bases). In DNA form, the CDR3 reads TGTGCCACCAGTGTCCCAGGGGATGGCTACACCTTC. The encoded protein is CATSVPGDGYTF.